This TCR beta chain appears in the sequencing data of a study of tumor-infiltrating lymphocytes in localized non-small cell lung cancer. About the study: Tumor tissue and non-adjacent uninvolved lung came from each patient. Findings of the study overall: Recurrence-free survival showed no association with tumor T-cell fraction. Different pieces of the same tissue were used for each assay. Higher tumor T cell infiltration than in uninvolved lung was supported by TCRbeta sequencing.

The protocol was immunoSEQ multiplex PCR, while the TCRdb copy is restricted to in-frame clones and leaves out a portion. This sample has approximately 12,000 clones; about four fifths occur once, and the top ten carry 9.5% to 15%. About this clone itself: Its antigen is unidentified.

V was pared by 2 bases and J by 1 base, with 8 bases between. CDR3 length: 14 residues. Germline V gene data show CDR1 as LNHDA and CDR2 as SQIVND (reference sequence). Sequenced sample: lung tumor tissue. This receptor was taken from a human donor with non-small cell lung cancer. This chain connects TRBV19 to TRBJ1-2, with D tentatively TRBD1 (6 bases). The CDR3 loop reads CASSINRDNYGYTF. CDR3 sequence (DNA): TGTGCCAGTAGTATAAACAGGGATAACTATGGCTACACCTTC.